This T cell receptor (beta chain) was observed in a study of blood T cell repertoires in COVID-19. Whole-study context: Nucleic acid was either cDNA or gDNA, and it came from T cells, B-cell-depleted T cells, or PBMCs.

Trimming left V 0 bases short and J 6 bases short, with 7 bases between. The CDR3 covers 13 residues. The germline V gene encodes CDR1 SGHDN and CDR2 FVKESK. Per the authors' pipeline: Nucleated cell counts were estimated from reference gene primer amplification. The method was immunoSEQ multiplex PCR; TCRdb's version includes in-frame clones alone and lacks a portion of them. That table is the source of V, J and clone size, and D and trimming were worked out from the DNA. In the table there are approximately 11,000 clones, roughly four fifths of which are singletons. The V gene is TRBV14, the J gene TRBJ2-3; D is uncertain. The receptor comes from a man aged 45-65 years with active COVID-19. The specimen sequenced was peripheral blood. CDR3 bases: TGTGCCAGCAGCCAAGATCTTTCTGATACGCAGTATTTT. Encoded protein: CASSQDLSDTQYF.